The clone carrying this T cell receptor (beta chain) has just a few counts. Its cognate antigen is unknown. The record originates from a study of radiation and T cells in renal cell carcinoma. Clones were sequenced by immunoSEQ multiplex PCR, and TCRdb holds only the in-frame ones, with some missing. The profile shows just over 150,000 clones, 87% of them singletons. Study observations and caveats: Top tumor clonotypes rose in blood 2 weeks post-radiation, then contracted. Pretreatment tumor biopsies were lacking, so baseline clonotypes are unknown.

Time point here: blood 2 weeks post-SBRT. The treatment was: 15 Gy SBRT to primary tumor, nephrectomy 4 weeks later. Radiation-treated patients gave blood at baseline, week 2 and week 4. The patient's renal cell carcinoma had clear cell pathology. The V gene's germline CDR1 is SNHLY and CDR2 FYNNEI. Trimming removed 5 bases at V and 3 bases at J, with 8 bases between. This CDR3 has 14 residues. This receptor was obtained from a woman in her 50s with renal cell carcinoma. This chain connects TRBV2 to TRBJ1-6; D is unclear. The sample was blood, taken from a patient whose treatment included radiotherapy and nephrectomy. CDR3 protein: CASSIANYNSPLHF. The DNA of the CDR3 is TGTGCCAGCAGTATTGCGAACTATAATTCACCCCTCCACTTT.